This entry describes one T cell receptor (beta chain). Antigen: not known. This record comes from a study of shared clonotypes between healthy human individuals. Study conclusions and caveats: Among donors, sharing of clonotypes was expected to be affected by sequencing depth.

TCRdb's table, derived via immunoSEQ multiplex PCR, lists solely in-frame clones and lacks some. Found here are 1.4 million to 1.5 million clones, roughly 96% of them singletons; the top ten hold roughly 1.1%. The V gene's germline CDR1 is PRHDT and CDR2 FYEKMQ (reference sequence). This CDR3 has 12 residues. Trimming shortened V by 3 bases and J by 6 bases, and 5 bases separated the two germline ends. The rearrangement links TRBV13 to TRBJ2-2; D uncertain. This sequence was found in a man aged 30 to 39 in good health. Sequencing input: naive CD4+ T cells sorted from blood. Stated subset: CD45RA+ positively selected. The CDR3 sequence: CASSFMAGELFF. CDR3 DNA: TGTGCCAGCAGCTTCATGGCCGGGGAGCTGTTTTTT. Combining the CDR3 with reference TRBV13 and TRBJ2-2 gives the whole variable domain AAGVIQSPRHLIKEKRETATLKCYPIPRHDTVYWYQQGPGQDPQFLISFYEKMQSDKGSIPDRFSAQQFSDYHSELNMSSLELGDSALYFCASSFMAGELFFGEGSRLTVL.